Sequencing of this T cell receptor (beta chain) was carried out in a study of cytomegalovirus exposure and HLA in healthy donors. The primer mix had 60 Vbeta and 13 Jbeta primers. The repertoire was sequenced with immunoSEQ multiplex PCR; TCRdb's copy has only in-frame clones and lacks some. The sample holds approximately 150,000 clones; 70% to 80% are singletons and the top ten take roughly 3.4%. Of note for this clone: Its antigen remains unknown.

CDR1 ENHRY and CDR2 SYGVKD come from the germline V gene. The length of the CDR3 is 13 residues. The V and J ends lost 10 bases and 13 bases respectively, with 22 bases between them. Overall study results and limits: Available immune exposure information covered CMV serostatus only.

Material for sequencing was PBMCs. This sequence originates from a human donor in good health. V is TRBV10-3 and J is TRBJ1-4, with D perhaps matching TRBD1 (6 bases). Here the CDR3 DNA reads TGTGCCACCGACCCCACGGGAGGGGGTAGACTGTTTTTT. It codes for CATDPTGGGRLFF.